This TCR beta chain appears in the sequencing data of a study of blood T cell repertoires in COVID-19. At the level of the study: The United States, Italy and Spain provided the acute and convalescent COVID-19 samples.

Profiled with immunoSEQ multiplex PCR; TCRdb holds only in-frame clones, not every one. Among hundreds of thousands of clones listed, over 65% were seen once. V was shortened by 1 base and J by 5 bases, with 5 bases between the two germline ends. The CDR3 is 13 amino acids. CDR1 and CDR2 from the germline V gene are LNHNV and YYDKDF (reference sequence). Those who participated ranged in age from about 18 to 89 years and resided in some 24 US areas. Participant reports of clinical history set cohort assignment. The sample was PBMCs or T cells enriched from blood (not recorded which). The source is a woman aged 60-75 years who had recovered from COVID-19. V gene TRBV15 combines with J gene TRBJ1-4; D is unresolved. CDR3 amino acids: CATSRGRNEKLFF. CDR3 nucleotide sequence: TGTGCCACCAGCAGAGGGCGGAATGAAAAACTGTTTTTT.